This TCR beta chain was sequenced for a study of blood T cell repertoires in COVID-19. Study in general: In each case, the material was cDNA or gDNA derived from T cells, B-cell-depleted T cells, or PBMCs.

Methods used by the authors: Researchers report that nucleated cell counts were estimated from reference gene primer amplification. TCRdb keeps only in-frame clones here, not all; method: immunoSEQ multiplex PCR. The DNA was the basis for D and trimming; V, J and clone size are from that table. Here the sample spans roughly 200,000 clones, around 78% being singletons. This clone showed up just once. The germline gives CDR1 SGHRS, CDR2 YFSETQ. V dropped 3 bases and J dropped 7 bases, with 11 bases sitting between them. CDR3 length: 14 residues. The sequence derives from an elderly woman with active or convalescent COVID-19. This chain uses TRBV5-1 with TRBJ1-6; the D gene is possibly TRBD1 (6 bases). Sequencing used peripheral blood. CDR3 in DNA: TGCGCCAGCAGCTCGGCAACAGGGAATTCACCCCTCCACTTT. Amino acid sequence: CASSSATGNSPLHF.